This TCR beta chain stems from a study of OX40 agonist ivuxolimab in advanced cancers. The overall study: Three partial responders included one hepatocellular carcinoma patient and two cutaneous melanoma patients. General observations from the study: The study found that CD8+ T cells averaged more expanded clones than CD4+.

Trimming removed 6 bases from V and 8 bases from J; junction bases left unmatched: 7. The CDR3 has 13 residues. Germline V lookup: CDR1 SNHLY, CDR2 FYNNEI. Turning to this clone: Its antigen is unknown.

Excluded were patients having autoimmune disease history or systemic immunosuppression. TCRdb keeps only in-frame clones here, not all; method: immunoSEQ multiplex PCR. The table includes 65,000 to 90,000 clones, 84% detected once. Sequencing used CD4+ or CD8+ T cells sorted from blood, obtained in a trial of the OX40 agonist ivuxolimab. The sequence derives from an adult with an advanced solid tumor such as melanoma, head and neck, liver or kidney cancer. This rearrangement joins TRBV2 to TRBJ1-2; 9 bases map to TRBD1. The CDR3 DNA is TGTGCCAGCAGGATGGGACAGGGAGACGGCTACACCTTC. Amino acids: CASRMGQGDGYTF.